These 16 T cell receptor beta chains were sequenced from one sample in a study of cytomegalovirus exposure and HLA in healthy donors. Libraries were prepared by immunoSEQ multiplex PCR; TCRdb keeps only in-frame clonotypes and omits some of them. The sample consists of about 140,000 clones, 84% of them appearing once. Sequencing was carried out using PBMCs. Receptors were obtained from a woman in her thirties in good health and CMV-seronegative.

The chain has TRBV7-2 and TRBJ2-1; D perhaps matches TRBD2 (5 bases). This CDR3 is built from 12 residues. Germline CDR1 and CDR2: SGHTA and FQGNSA. Trimming took 4 bases from V and 10 from J, leaving 11 bases between them. CDR3 sequence reads: CASSSLAGEQFF. As DNA, the CDR3 is TGTGCCAGCAGCTCGCTAGCAGGCGAGCAGTTCTTC.

The chain links TRBV4-2 to TRBJ2-3; D possibly corresponds to TRBD2 (6 bases). Germline lookup yields CDR1 LGHNA and CDR2 YNFKEQ. The CDR3 length is 16 residues. Trimming took off 0 bases at V and 0 bases at J, with 10 bases between the two ends. CDR3 in amino acids: CASSQEGGTSTDTQYF. CDR3 coding DNA: TGTGCCAGCAGCCAAGAGGGAGGAACAAGCACAGATACGCAGTATTTT.

This chain connects TRBV5-5 to TRBJ1-1; TRBD1 is a possible D gene (5 bases). Germline-derived CDR1 and CDR2 are SGHKS and YYEKEE (reference sequence). The CDR3 has 18 residues. The ends were cut back, 6 bases at V and 0 bases at J, with 24 bases in the middle. DNA for the CDR3: TGTGCCAGCACCCCTCAACCGGGGAGGGGAAGGGTGAACACTGAAGCTTTCTTT. It specifies CASTPQPGRGRVNTEAFF. Full variable domain (outside the CDR3, taken from reference TRBV5-5 and TRBJ1-1): DAGVTQSPTHLIKTRGQQVTLRCSPISGHKSVSWYQQVLGQGPQFIFQYYEKEERGRGNFPDRFSARQFPNYSSELNVNALLLGDSALYLCASTPQPGRGRVNTEAFFGQGTRLTVV.

The chain employs TRBV28 and TRBJ2-3; D possibly corresponds to TRBD2 (5 bases). Germline CDR1 reads MDHEN; CDR2 reads SYDVKM. There are 12 residues in the CDR3. The germline V and J ends were trimmed by 9 bases and 4 bases, with 11 bases remaining between them. This chain's CDR3 is CASALAPDTQYF. The CDR3, as DNA: TGTGCCAGTGCGCTAGCTCCAGATACGCAGTATTTT.

The rearrangement links TRBV21-1 to TRBJ1-5; the D call TRBD1 from the table was never checked on the DNA. TRBV21-1 is flagged as a pseudogene. This CDR3 region has 13 residues. CDR3 protein: CASSTTGNQPQHF. The CDR3 nucleotides read TGTGCCAGCAGCACCACAGGGAATCAGCCCCAGCATTTT.

The chain carries TRBV7-2 and TRBJ1-2, with a weak D call TRBD1 (6 bases). CDR1 is SGHTA and CDR2 is FQGNSA in the germline V gene. Trimming cost V 7 bases and J 4 bases, with 16 bases left between them. The CDR3 contains 14 residues. CDR3 protein: CASNPQGGGYGYTF. DNA of the CDR3: TGTGCCAGCAACCCACAGGGAGGGGGCTATGGCTACACCTTC.

This clone was picked up a small number of times. This chain connects TRBV29-1 to TRBJ1-2, with D possibly being TRBD1 (6 bases). The length of the CDR3 is 11 residues. Trimming removed 3 bases from V and 4 bases from J, with 6 bases in between. The V gene's germline CDR1 is SQVTM and CDR2 ANQGSEA. The CDR3 DNA follows: TGCAGCGTTGACAGGGGCTATGGCTACACCTTC. This translates into CSVDRGYGYTF.

The chain couples TRBV18 to TRBJ2-1, with TRBD1 matching over 9 bases. CDR3 length equals 15 residues. Losses at the gene ends were 6 bases for V and 8 bases for J; bases not matched to a gene: 11. Per germline, CDR1 KGHSH and CDR2 LQKENI. DNA of the CDR3: TGTGCCAGCTCCTCCGGGACAGGGTCTCGCGATGAGCAGTTCTTC. Encoded protein: CASSSGTGSRDEQFF.

J is TRBJ2-1 and V is TRBV6-1; tentative D call: TRBD1 (5 bases). In germline, CDR1 is MNHNS, CDR2 SASEGT. The CDR3 totals 15 residues. The ends were cut back, 3 bases at V and 7 bases at J, with 16 bases in the middle. This CDR3 is CASSEVSRDPNEQFF. CDR3 nucleotides: TGTGCCAGCAGTGAGGTATCCAGGGATCCTAATGAGCAGTTCTTC.

The CDR3 region has the DNA TGTGCCAGCAGTGGACAGCTCCAAGAGACCCAGTACTTC. Translated, it gives CASSGQLQETQYF. This chain connects TRBV28 to TRBJ2-5, with a weak D call TRBD1 (6 bases). Germline-derived CDR1 and CDR2 are MDHEN and SYDVKM. The CDR3 loop spans 13 amino acids. V lost 5 bases to trimming and J lost 1 base, with 8 bases between them.

V and J are TRBV6-6 and TRBJ2-7; 8 nucleotides align to TRBD2. Per the germline V gene, CDR1 is MNHNY and CDR2 is SVGAGI (reference sequence). The ends lost 5 bases at V and 0 bases at J; junction bases unmatched: 6. CDR3 length: 15 residues. The CDR3 nucleotides are TGTGCCAGCAGTCCCCGCGGGGGGAGCTCCTACGAGCAGTACTTC. As protein: CASSPRGGSSYEQYF.

A single count supports this clone. The chain recombines TRBV2 with TRBJ2-7, with 7 bases lining up with TRBD1. After removal of 7 bases from V and 6 bases from J, the junction contained 9 bases not matched to a gene. The CDR3 length is 13 residues. Germline V gene lookup returns CDR1 SNHLY and CDR2 FYNNEI. CDR3 sequence reads: CASTKTGSGEQYF. DNA of the CDR3: TGTGCCAGCACCAAGACAGGGTCCGGCGAGCAGTACTTC. The whole variable domain, remainder taken from reference TRBV2 and TRBJ2-7, is EPEVTQTPSHQVTQMGQEVILRCVPISNHLYFYWYRQILGQKVEFLVSFYNNEISEKSEIFDDQFSVERPDGSNFTLKIRSTKLEDSAMYFCASTKTGSGEQYFGPGTRLTVT.

The rearrangement uses TRBV18 and TRBJ1-2; 9 bases agree with TRBD1. Trimming at V came to 5 bases and at J to 2 bases, leaving 6 bases not matched to a gene. The CDR3 is 15 residues long. Germline V gives CDR1 KGHSH, CDR2 LQKENI. The CDR3 protein is CASSSQTGGNYGYTF. The CDR3 nucleotides are TGTGCCAGCTCATCTCAGACAGGGGGGAACTATGGCTACACCTTC.

V and J are TRBV5-1 and TRBJ2-2; maybe TRBD1 (6 bases). Germline values: CDR1 SGHRS, CDR2 YFSETQ. The V end was cut by 0 bases, the J end by 5 bases, with 11 bases between. The CDR3 is made up of 15 amino acids. Here the CDR3 DNA reads TGCGCCAGCAGCTTGGTCGGGCAGGGGACCGGGGAGCTGTTTTTT. This gives the protein CASSLVGQGTGELFF.

The chain joins TRBV14 to TRBJ2-4, with TRBD2 identical over 9 bases. The CDR3 spans 21 residues. Trimming removed 7 bases from V and 3 bases from J; junction bases left unmatched: 25. Germline CDR1 SGHDN, CDR2 FVKESK. CDR3 nucleotides: TGTGCCAGCACCTACCTGCGGGGGGGGCCATTTTCGAAAGTTGGCAAAAACATTCAGTACTTC. Its protein is CASTYLRGGPFSKVGKNIQYF.

V usage is TRBV7-6 and J usage is TRBJ1-6; 9 bases map to TRBD1. The CDR3 extends over 15 amino acids. Germline V lookup: CDR1 SGHVS, CDR2 FNYEAQ. V gave up 5 bases and J gave up 9 bases; unmatched junction bases: 8. The DNA for the CDR3 is TGTGCCAGCAGCGTACAGGGACAGGGAAGTTCACCCCTCCACTTT. Amino acid sequence: CASSVQGQGSSPLHF.